The 10 T cell receptor beta chains listed next were all sequenced from one sample in a study of blood T cell repertoires in COVID-19. The assay was immunoSEQ multiplex PCR, and TCRdb's table has in-frame clones only and misses some. The sample consists of about 300,000 clones, around 83% of them appearing once. Sequences were obtained from peripheral blood. The receptors here all came from a woman aged 45-65 years with acute or convalescent COVID-19.

With regard to this clone: Different DNA sequences within this sample yield the same CDR3. This chain links TRBV12-3 or TRBV12-4 with TRBJ2-1; 9 nucleotides line up with TRBD2. Trimming cost V 3 bases and J 13 bases; bases outside gene matches: 4. The CDR3 has 12 amino acids. In DNA, the CDR3 is TGTGCCAGCAGTTTGACTAGCGGTGGACAGTTCTTC. This codes for CASSLTSGGQFF.

The gene calls are TRBV6-2 or TRBV6-3 and TRBJ2-3, with TRBD2 matching over 7 bases. Germline-derived CDR1 and CDR2 are MNHEY and SVGEGT. The CDR3 covers 17 residues. V shed 2 bases and J 0 bases; nucleotides not matched to a gene: 8. The CDR3 sequence is CASSYTPSGSSTDTQYF. In nucleotides, the CDR3 is TGTGCCAGCAGTTACACGCCTAGCGGTTCTAGCACAGATACGCAGTATTTT.

The rearrangement links TRBV7-9 to TRBJ2-1; a possible D gene is TRBD2 (6 bases). Germline V gene lookup returns CDR1 SEHNR and CDR2 FQNEAQ (reference sequence). The CDR3 sequence is 12 residues long. V lost 6 bases, J lost 10 bases, and 13 bases lay in between. This CDR3 is CASSSLAWEQFF. CDR3 in DNA: TGTGCCAGCAGTTCACTAGCTTGGGAGCAGTTCTTC.

This clone was detected only once. The V and J genes are TRBV6-5 and TRBJ2-2, with D maybe TRBD2 (5 bases). The CDR3 is 15 residues long. V was shortened by 7 bases and J by 6 bases, with 18 bases between the two germline ends. The V gene's germline CDR1 is MNHEY and CDR2 SVGAGI. CDR3 coding DNA: TGTGCCAGCACGGAGACTGGGAGTCATTCCGGGGAGCTGTTTTTT. Translation: CASTETGSHSGELFF.

V usage is TRBV7-9 and J usage is TRBJ1-1; 8 nucleotides align to TRBD1. The CDR3 spans 18 residues. CDR1 and CDR2 (germline): SEHNR, FQNEAQ (reference sequence). V shed 5 bases, J shed 3 bases, and the junction held 17 bases outside the gene matches. The CDR3 DNA sequence: TGTGCCAGCAGCCCCAACCTTATCGACGGACAGGGTGACACTGAAGCTTTCTTT. Residues: CASSPNLIDGQGDTEAFF.

This clone was observed a single time. The rearrangement uses TRBV2 and TRBJ1-2, with D possibly being TRBD1 (5 bases). Looked up from germline, CDR1 is SNHLY and CDR2 is FYNNEI. Trimming pared 6 bases from V and 4 bases from J, leaving 15 bases between. The CDR3 totals 14 residues. The CDR3 spells CASRQDATGYGYTF. The CDR3 nucleotides read TGTGCCAGCAGACAGGACGCCACTGGCTATGGCTACACCTTC.

This clone was counted a few times. This chain links TRBV19 with TRBJ1-3; tentative D call: TRBD1 (5 bases). This CDR3 is built from 12 residues. Germline-derived CDR1 and CDR2 are LNHDA and SQIVND (reference sequence). The CDR3, as DNA: TGTGCGAGCCAGGGCGGTGGGCACACCATATATTTT. Its translation is CASQGGGHTIYF. The complete variable domain, with remaining parts taken from reference TRBV19 and TRBJ1-3, reads DGGITQSPKYLFRKEGQNVTLSCEQNLNHDAMYWYRQDPGQGLRLIYYSQIVNDFQKGDIAEGYSVSREKKESFPLTVTSAQKNPTAFYLCASQGGGHTIYFGEGSWLTVV.

This clone was seen a few times. V and J are TRBV4-1 and TRBJ2-3; D is possibly TRBD2 (5 bases). Germline V gene sequence: CDR1 MGHRA, CDR2 YSYEKL. CDR3 length equals 15 residues. Between the trimmed V and J ends, which lost 3 bases and 1 base, there was a span of 11 bases. The CDR3 spells CASSQWGSGTDTQYF. The CDR3 region has the DNA TGCGCCAGCAGCCAGTGGGGTAGCGGCACAGATACGCAGTATTTT.

This clone was seen once. The V gene is TRBV25-1, the J gene TRBJ1-5, with a weak D call TRBD1 (5 bases). With 6 bases removed from V and 11 bases from J, the gap between germline ends came to 17 bases. Germline V gives CDR1 MGHDK, CDR2 SYGVNS. The CDR3 has 13 amino acids. The chain's CDR3 is CASRLSPEGAQHF. CDR3 sequence (DNA): TGTGCCAGCAGACTCTCCCCCGAAGGGGCCCAGCATTTT.

The chain is built from TRBV10-2 and TRBJ1-2; 10 bases agree with TRBD1. The CDR3 contains 15 residues. The germline CDR1 and CDR2 sequences are WSHSY and SAAADI. V lost 9 bases and J lost 7; bases outside the gene matches: 14. The CDR3 reads CARGVDDRGLSGYTF. DNA for the CDR3: TGCGCCAGGGGAGTGGATGACAGGGGGCTAAGTGGCTACACCTTC.